The 15 T cell receptor beta chains below all came from one sample that was sequenced in a study of shared clonotypes between healthy human individuals. Sequenced by immunoSEQ multiplex PCR; TCRdb stores in-frame clones only, minus some. The sample shows a few hundred thousand clones, about 80% of them seen only once. The source material was PBMCs. The source of these receptors is a woman aged 35 to 49 in good health. Some clones in this sample may be carry-over from other donors' samples.

The chain uses TRBV6-1 and TRBJ2-2; TRBD2 matches 10 bases. Germline V gene lookup returns CDR1 MNHNS and CDR2 SASEGT. Trimming took 8 bases from V and 3 from J; bases not matched to a gene: 3. This CDR3 is 14 amino acids long. CDR3 sequence: CASRTSGHTGELFF. CDR3 DNA sequence: TGTGCCAGCCGGACTAGCGGACACACCGGGGAGCTGTTTTTT.

The table lists this clone with a few counts. This CDR3 reads CASSLLPDRGYGYTF. The CDR3 DNA follows: TGTGCCAGCAGTTTACTACCGGACAGGGGCTATGGCTACACCTTC. The chain is built from TRBV27 and TRBJ1-2; 9 bases map to TRBD1. The CDR3 is 15 residues long. Trimming removed 2 bases from V and 4 bases from J; junction bases left unmatched: 5. Germline loops: CDR1 MNHEY, CDR2 SMNVEV (reference sequence).

This clone was seen just once. The genes are TRBV5-3 and TRBJ2-3; D unclear. TRBV5-3 is designated an ORF whose function remains uncertain. Trimming pared 0 bases from V and 0 bases from J, leaving 23 bases between. The CDR3 has 20 residues. The DNA for the CDR3 is TGTGCCAGAAGCTTGGCCAAGGTAGCCCCAGAGGCTCCTAGCACAGATACGCAGTATTTT. Encoded protein: CARSLAKVAPEAPSTDTQYF.

This clone was detected once. The chain has TRBV5-1 and TRBJ2-1, with TRBD2 as a possible D gene (6 bases). CDR3 length: 15 amino acids. Germline V gene data show CDR1 as SGHRS and CDR2 as YFSETQ. The V end lost 3 bases, the J end lost 1 base, and 11 bases lay between the germline ends. CDR3 sequence reads: CASSSLAASYNEQFF. CDR3 DNA sequence: TGCGCCAGCAGCTCGTTAGCGGCTTCCTACAATGAGCAGTTCTTC.

The CDR3 reads CASSYGGGSYEQYF. The CDR3 nucleotides are TGTGCCAGCAGCTATGGGGGGGGCTCCTACGAGCAGTACTTC. The chain links TRBV7-2 to TRBJ2-7; 7 bases align to TRBD2. This CDR3 has 14 residues. V lost 4 bases, J lost 0 bases, and 3 bases stayed unmatched. The germline V gene has CDR1 SGHTA and CDR2 FQGNSA.

In this sample, this clone turned up a few times. The chain has TRBV5-1 and TRBJ2-5; D is perhaps TRBD1 (5 bases). V lost 6 bases and J 4 bases, leaving 13 bases between the germline ends. This CDR3 is built from 13 residues. Germline V gene lookup returns CDR1 SGHRS and CDR2 YFSETQ. CDR3 DNA sequence: TGCGCCAGCAATCAGGGAATTGGAGAGACCCAGTACTTC. Protein sequence: CASNQGIGETQYF.

DNA of the CDR3: TGTGCCAGCAGCTTGGAACAGAGCAATCAGCCCCAGCATTTT. Its translation: CASSLEQSNQPQHF. The chain has TRBV7-2 and TRBJ1-5; D unclear. Deletions cut 3 bases from V and 1 base from J, with 7 bases between. Germline CDR1 is SGHTA and CDR2 is FQGNSA. The CDR3 contains 14 residues.

This sequence joins TRBV19 and TRBJ2-7, with 14 bases aligning to TRBD2. CDR3 length: 17 residues. Germline V gives CDR1 LNHDA, CDR2 SQIVND (reference sequence). V trimming: 0 bases; J trimming: 4 bases; junction bases outside the gene matches: 5. The CDR3 here is CASSIDGTSGSGYEQYF. The CDR3, as DNA: TGTGCCAGTAGTATAGACGGGACTAGCGGGAGCGGGTACGAGCAGTACTTC.

The V gene is TRBV19, the J gene TRBJ2-1; 10 bases map to TRBD2. CDR1 LNHDA and CDR2 SQIVND come from the germline V gene (reference sequence). Germline trimming cut 7 bases from V and 8 bases from J; bases unmatched to any gene: 8. The CDR3 spans 14 residues. CDR3 DNA sequence: TGTGCCAGTAAGGGCACAGCGGGGGGGTATGAGCAGTTCTTC. Translating gives CASKGTAGGYEQFF.

The V gene is TRBV7-2, the J gene TRBJ1-1; TRBD1 matches at 8 bases. This CDR3 is 14 amino acids long. Germline V gives CDR1 SGHTA, CDR2 FQGNSA. With V trimmed by 6 bases and J by 3 bases, 6 bases remained unmatched. The CDR3: CASSPRTGYTEAFF. CDR3 in DNA: TGTGCCAGCAGTCCTCGGACAGGGTACACTGAAGCTTTCTTT.

The V call is TRBV11-2, the J call TRBJ1-1, with TRBD1 matching over 7 bases. The CDR3 sequence is 15 residues long. The germline gives CDR1 SGHAT, CDR2 FQNNGV. With V trimmed by 5 bases and J by 0 bases, 6 bases remained unmatched. For the CDR3, the DNA is TGTGCCAGCAGCCTACAGGACAGGCTGAACACTGAAGCTTTCTTT. Amino acid sequence: CASSLQDRLNTEAFF.

The chain joins TRBV5-4 to TRBJ2-1, with 8 bases matching TRBD2. The CDR3 length is 15 residues. V shed 4 bases, J shed 9 bases, and the junction held 12 bases outside the gene matches. Germline V gene lookup returns CDR1 SGHNT and CDR2 YYREEE (reference sequence). CDR3 bases: TGTGCCAGCAGCCTCTATAATAGCGGGGTCGGTGAGCAGTTCTTC. Protein product: CASSLYNSGVGEQFF. Drawing the rest from reference TRBV5-4 and TRBJ2-1, the complete variable domain is ETGVTQSPTHLIKTRGQQVTLRCSSQSGHNTVSWYQQALGQGPQFIFQYYREEENGRGNFPPRFSGLQFPNYSSELNVNALELDDSALYLCASSLYNSGVGEQFFGPGTRLTVL.

Comment on this clone: A much larger clonotype is one base distant, so this may be a read error. Additional DNA sequences in this sample encode the identical CDR3. The genes are TRBV2 and TRBJ1-1; D uncertain. The germline V gene has CDR1 SNHLY and CDR2 FYNNEI. Trimming cost V 2 bases and J 1 base, with 5 bases left between them. The CDR3 loop spans 13 amino acids. The CDR3 DNA sequence: TGTGCCAGCAGTGAAAGGGAGAACACTGAAGCTTTCTTT. Amino acids: CASSERENTEAFF.

This sequence joins TRBV10-3 and TRBJ2-7; D is perhaps TRBD2 (6 bases). This CDR3 spans 14 amino acids. Trimming cost V 3 bases and J 3 bases, with 12 bases left between them. The germline V gene encodes CDR1 ENHRY and CDR2 SYGVKD. CDR3 DNA: TGTGCCATCAGTGAAACGCGGGAAAGCTACGAGCAGTACTTC. Translating gives CAISETRESYEQYF.

V is TRBV4-1 and J is TRBJ2-3, with D possibly TRBD2 on 6 matching bases. The CDR3 consists of 16 residues. From germline, CDR1 is MGHRA and CDR2 YSYEKL. V was shortened by 1 base and J by 2 bases, with 13 bases between the two germline ends. The chain's CDR3 is CASSQALGLNTDTQYF. CDR3 DNA sequence: TGCGCCAGCAGCCAAGCGCTAGGACTAAACACAGATACGCAGTATTTT.